Listed below are T cell receptor beta chains from one sample, sequenced in a study of PD-1 blockade in classical Hodgkin lymphoma. Profiling relied on immunoSEQ multiplex PCR, and the TCRdb table lists in-frame clones only, not all of them. The sample includes about 93,000 clones, around 80% of them seen just once. Material: peripheral blood mononuclear cells (PBMCs), obtained before the fourth cycle of nivolumab. The receptors were sampled from a human donor with classical Hodgkin lymphoma. Both conserved end residues are part of each CDR3. A D gene is named only where the DNA matches it firmly. The size of a clone is reported for some rows only, either as once, few or many, or as a class for expanded clones.

size: once
V: TRBV11-2
J: TRBJ1-1
D: -
DNA: TGTGCCAGCAGCCCCACCCAATTCACTGAAGCTTTCTTT
CDR3: CASSPTQFTEAFF

size: -
V: TRBV19
J: TRBJ2-5
D: TRBD1
DNA: TGTGCCAGTAGTAAGACAGGGGTTGGGGCCCAAGAGACCCAGTACTTC
CDR3: CASSKTGVGAQETQYF

size: few
V: TRBV19
J: TRBJ1-6
D: -
DNA: TGTGCCAGTAGAGGGACGGTTTATAATTCACCCCTCCACTTT
CDR3: CASRGTVYNSPLHF

size: -
V: TRBV5-6
J: TRBJ2-7
D: TRBD1
DNA: TGTGCCAGCAGCAAGGGACAGGGTGGATGGGGCTACGAGCAGTACTTC
CDR3: CASSKGQGGWGYEQYF

size: few
V: TRBV7-2
J: TRBJ1-2
D: TRBD1
DNA: TGTGCCAGCAGCTTAGCGACAGGGGAGATCGCTGGCTACACCTTC
CDR3: CASSLATGEIAGYTF

size: -
V: TRBV18
J: TRBJ2-1
D: TRBD2
DNA: TGTGCCAGCTCACTCCCCGGCGGGAGGGCCCTGTACAATGAGCAGTTCTTC
CDR3: CASSLPGGRALYNEQFF

size: -
V: TRBV5-1
J: TRBJ2-3
D: TRBD1
DNA: TGCGCCAGCAGCTTGGAGGTTGGACAGGGGGCCTTCACAGATACGCAGTATTTT
CDR3: CASSLEVGQGAFTDTQYF

size: few
V: TRBV5-5
J: TRBJ2-3
D: -
DNA: TGTGCCAGCAGTCCGGGACGTATGACAGATACGCAGTATTTT
CDR3: CASSPGRMTDTQYF

size: -
V: TRBV5-6
J: TRBJ1-5
D: TRBD1
DNA: TGTGCCAGCAGCGCCGGGACAGATCAGCCCCAGCATTTT
CDR3: CASSAGTDQPQHF

size: -
V: TRBV7-3
J: TRBJ2-7
D: TRBD2
DNA: TGTGCCAGCAGCTTAATCGGCGGGAGAAGGGGCGAGCAGTACTTC
CDR3: CASSLIGGRRGEQYF

size: few
V: TRBV18
J: TRBJ1-3
D: -
DNA: TGTGCCAGCTCCGACAGCGCTGGAAACACCATATATTTT
CDR3: CASSDSAGNTIYF

size: -
V: TRBV11-3
J: TRBJ2-1
D: -
DNA: TGTGCCAGCAGCTTCACCTTCGGGGAGCAGTTCTTC
CDR3: CASSFTFGEQFF

size: -
V: TRBV21-1
J: TRBJ1-2
D: -
DNA: TGTGCCAGCAGCAAAGTCGGACAGGGGCGTCACTATGGCTACACCTTC
CDR3: CASSKVGQGRHYGYTF

size: once
V: TRBV30
J: TRBJ2-2
D: -
DNA: TGTGCCTGGAGGGGGAGCGATCCCGGGGAGCTGTTTTTT
CDR3: CAWRGSDPGELFF

size: once
V: TRBV5-1
J: TRBJ1-2
D: TRBD1
DNA: TGCGCCAGCAGCTTGGTGACCGGGGACAGCCTCTATGGCTACACCTTC
CDR3: CASSLVTGDSLYGYTF

size: -
V: TRBV7-9
J: TRBJ1-5
D: -
DNA: TGTGCCAGCAGCTTAGCGGGTCAGGGGCCCCAGCATTTT
CDR3: CASSLAGQGPQHF

size: -
V: TRBV7-9
J: TRBJ1-1
D: -
DNA: TGTGCCAGCAGCTTGCGCCAGGGCACTGAAGCTTTCTTT
CDR3: CASSLRQGTEAFF

size: -
V: TRBV5-6
J: TRBJ1-2
D: -
DNA: TGTGCCAGCAGCCAAAACGGGGGCTCTGCCTATGGCTACACCTTC
CDR3: CASSQNGGSAYGYTF

size: once
V: TRBV6-5
J: TRBJ2-1
D: TRBD1
DNA: TGTGCCAGCAGTTACTCGAGGGACAGAAGCTACAATGAGCAGTTCTTC
CDR3: CASSYSRDRSYNEQFF

size: -
V: TRBV2
J: TRBJ2-5
D: -
DNA: TGTGCCAGCAGTGAAAGGAGTGAGACCCAGTACTTC
CDR3: CASSERSETQYF

size: -
V: TRBV11-3
J: TRBJ2-2
D: TRBD2
DNA: TGTGCCAGCAGCTTAGTGGGAGGGAACTCGAACACCGGGGAGCTGTTTTTT
CDR3: CASSLVGGNSNTGELFF

size: -
V: TRBV7-9
J: TRBJ2-5
D: -
DNA: TGTGCCAGCAGCTTAGGGGGTCCCCAGTACTTC
CDR3: CASSLGGPQYF

size: -
V: TRBV6-1
J: TRBJ2-5
D: -
DNA: TGTGCCAGCACTAAGGACCCCGGGGGCGAAGAGACCCAGTACTTC
CDR3: CASTKDPGGEETQYF

size: -
V: TRBV2
J: TRBJ2-2
D: TRBD2
DNA: TGTGCCAGCAGTAATCCCGGGACTAGTTTGTCCGGGGAGCTGTTTTTT
CDR3: CASSNPGTSLSGELFF

size: once
V: TRBV4-1
J: TRBJ1-1
D: -
DNA: TGCGCCAGCAGCCAAGATTTTTGGCAGGGAAAAGACACTGAAGCTTTCTTT
CDR3: CASSQDFWQGKDTEAFF

size: -
V: TRBV4-1
J: TRBJ2-1
D: TRBD2
DNA: TGCGCCAGCAGCCAAGATACTAGCGGGGGGGGCTACAATGAGCAGTTCTTC
CDR3: CASSQDTSGGGYNEQFF

size: -
V: TRBV4-1
J: TRBJ2-3
D: TRBD2
DNA: TGCGCCAGCAGCCAAGGGGGACTAGCGGGCTCCGGGGGTACGCAGTATTTT
CDR3: CASSQGGLAGSGGTQYF

size: -
V: TRBV7-9
J: TRBJ2-7
D: -
DNA: TGTGCCAGCAGCTTAGCAGCGTCCTACGAGCAGTACTTC
CDR3: CASSLAASYEQYF

size: -
V: TRBV6-1
J: TRBJ2-3
D: -
DNA: TGTGCCAGCAGTGTGGGACTCGAAGATACGCAGTATTTT
CDR3: CASSVGLEDTQYF

size: -
V: TRBV5-1
J: TRBJ2-7
D: TRBD2
DNA: TGCGCCAGCAGCAGGACTAGCGGGGGATACGAGCAGTACTTC
CDR3: CASSRTSGGYEQYF

size: -
V: TRBV13
J: TRBJ1-4
D: -
DNA: TGTGCCAGCAGCTTAGGAGGACCGGCGGGCGAAAAACTGTTTTTT
CDR3: CASSLGGPAGEKLFF

size: few
V: TRBV11-3
J: TRBJ1-2
D: -
DNA: TGTGCCAGCAGCTCCTCACCGAACAGGGCTGGCTACACCTTC
CDR3: CASSSSPNRAGYTF

size: -
V: TRBV7-9
J: TRBJ2-2
D: -
DNA: TGTGCCAGCAGCTTACTCCAGGCGGGCACCGGGGAGCTGTTTTTT
CDR3: CASSLLQAGTGELFF

size: -
V: TRBV19
J: TRBJ1-2
D: -
DNA: TGTGCCAGTAGCCTCGCCGGGAACTATGGCTACACCTTC
CDR3: CASSLAGNYGYTF

size: few
V: TRBV6-1
J: TRBJ2-3
D: TRBD2
DNA: TGTGCCAGCAGTGAAAGGACTAGCGGGGTCACAGATACGCAGTATTTT
CDR3: CASSERTSGVTDTQYF

size: -
V: TRBV27
J: TRBJ2-7
D: -
DNA: TGTGCCAGCAGAGATTCGGGACAATACTACGAGCAGTACTTC
CDR3: CASRDSGQYYEQYF

size: few
V: TRBV28
J: TRBJ2-7
D: -
DNA: TGTGCCAGCAGTTTAGAGGGGAGGGGGCCGGAGGAGCAGTACTTC
CDR3: CASSLEGRGPEEQYF

size: -
V: TRBV6-5
J: TRBJ2-1
D: -
DNA: TGTGCCAGCAGTTACAGGTGGGGGGGCAGCAATGAGCAGTTCTTC
CDR3: CASSYRWGGSNEQFF

size: -
V: TRBV6-6
J: TRBJ1-2
D: -
DNA: TGTGCCAGCAGTTACTCGTGGACAGCGAACTATGGCTACACCTTC
CDR3: CASSYSWTANYGYTF

size: -
V: TRBV27
J: TRBJ2-7
D: -
DNA: TGTGCCAGCAGTTTAGGGACGACCTCGGGTGAGCAGTACTTC
CDR3: CASSLGTTSGEQYF

size: -
V: TRBV6-5
J: TRBJ1-2
D: TRBD1
DNA: TGTGCCAGCACCATGGACAGGTACAACTATGGCTACACCTTC
CDR3: CASTMDRYNYGYTF

size: -
V: TRBV13
J: TRBJ2-5
D: -
DNA: TGTGCCAGCAGCTTGGCTGACAGACAAGAGACCCAGTACTTC
CDR3: CASSLADRQETQYF

size: -
V: TRBV5-6
J: TRBJ2-5
D: -
DNA: TGTGCCAGCAGCGCGATAAACAGTAACCAGTACTTC
CDR3: CASSAINSNQYF

size: -
V: TRBV18
J: TRBJ2-7
D: TRBD1
DNA: TGTGCCAGCTCGCCCGGGACAGGCTACGAGCAGTACTTC
CDR3: CASSPGTGYEQYF

size: -
V: TRBV30
J: TRBJ2-1
D: TRBD2
DNA: TGTGCCTGGAGGTTGAGCGGGAACTCCTACAATGAGCAGTTCTTC
CDR3: CAWRLSGNSYNEQFF

size: -
V: TRBV5-4
J: TRBJ2-1
D: TRBD2
DNA: TGTGCCAGCAGCTCTAGACTAGCGGGGGGGGATAACAATGAGCAGTTCTTC
CDR3: CASSSRLAGGDNNEQFF

size: -
V: TRBV6-1
J: TRBJ1-1
D: TRBD1
DNA: TGTGCCAGCAGTGAAGAACAGGGGTACACTGAAGCTTTCTTT
CDR3: CASSEEQGYTEAFF

size: once
V: TRBV6-5
J: TRBJ1-5
D: -
DNA: TGTGCCATCGGGGGTATCGGCCGCAACAATCAGCCCCAGCATTTT
CDR3: CAIGGIGRNNQPQHF

size: once
V: TRBV11-2
J: TRBJ2-4
D: -
DNA: TGTGCCAGCAGCCCGGTTTGGGGACGGAGCATTCAGTACTTC
CDR3: CASSPVWGRSIQYF

size: -
V: TRBV28
J: TRBJ2-3
D: -
DNA: TGTGCCAGCGGTCGCCCGGGGGCCACAGATACGCAGTATTTT
CDR3: CASGRPGATDTQYF

size: -
V: TRBV7-2
J: TRBJ2-5
D: -
DNA: TGTGCCAGCAGCTTAGCAGGGGGGAGCGGGCCTTTGGCCCAGTACTTC
CDR3: CASSLAGGSGPLAQYF

size: -
V: TRBV5-1
J: TRBJ1-2
D: -
DNA: TGCGCCAGCAGCTTGAAGGGGGAAGGCTACACCTTC
CDR3: CASSLKGEGYTF

size: -
V: TRBV5-1
J: TRBJ2-1
D: TRBD2
DNA: TGCGCCAGCAGCCAAGCGGGAGGGAATGAAAATGAGCAGTTCTTC
CDR3: CASSQAGGNENEQFF

size: -
V: TRBV5-1
J: TRBJ2-2
D: -
DNA: TGCGCCAGCAGCGTGGTTGGCAACACCGGGGAGCTGTTTTTT
CDR3: CASSVVGNTGELFF

size: -
V: TRBV6-6
J: TRBJ1-3
D: -
DNA: TGTGCCAGCAGTGGAACATCTGGAAACACCATATATTTT
CDR3: CASSGTSGNTIYF